This T cell receptor beta chain was profiled in a study of monozygotic twins with inflammatory bowel disease. TCRdb re-called the 5' RACE reads, yielding one record per CDR3 amino acid sequence without DNA. The sample table includes approximately 160,000 distinct CDR3 sequences. Sequenced input: blood. The clonotype comes from a human donor with ulcerative colitis or Crohn's disease, or a healthy co-twin of an affected twin (not recorded which).

CDR3: CASSRSVSVQGATEAFF. V gene TRBV12-3 or TRBV12-4 combines with J gene TRBJ1-1. This CDR3 is built from 17 residues.